These 31 T cell receptor beta chains were all obtained from the same sample, sequenced in a study of T cell clonality in common variable immunodeficiency. Assay used: immunoSEQ multiplex PCR; TCRdb lists only in-frame clones, some missing. Observed in the sample are some 43,000 clones, none of them singletons. The sequencing sample was made of peripheral blood mononuclear cells. Source of these receptors: a person between 18 and 75 years old in good health.

The CDR3 sequence is CASKVMGASGQETQYF. The CDR3 DNA, read in part, is TGCGCCAGCAAAGTAATGGGCGCTAGCGGCCAAGAGACC. The rearrangement links TRBV5-1 to TRBJ2-5, with 7 bases that match TRBD2. The sequenced fragment ends 3 residues before the CDR3 boundary, so the rest is inferred from the germline J gene. This CDR3 has 16 residues. Trimming at V came to 6 bases and at J to 1 base, leaving 12 bases not matched to a gene. The germline gives CDR1 SGHRS, CDR2 YFSETQ.

This clone was seen ten or more times. Compared with germline, one end of the junction differs, possibly owing to a read error. The CDR3 extends 3 residues past the end of the read, so its final part is completed from the germline J gene. V is TRBV4-2 and J is TRBJ2-3, with no clear D. This CDR3 region has 14 residues. CDR1 is LGHNA and CDR2 is YNFKEQ in the germline V gene. The covered CDR3 bases are TGCGCCAGCAGCCAAGATACAGGCACAGATACG. It specifies CASSQDTGTDT. The full CDR3 reads CASSQDTGTDTQYF.

This clone appeared many times. The CDR3 extends 3 residues past the end of the read, so its final part is completed from the germline J gene. The chain uses TRBV7-3 and TRBJ2-3; perhaps TRBD2 as D (7 bases). Trimming took off 3 bases at V and 2 bases at J, with 9 bases between the two ends. The CDR3 totals 14 residues. The V gene's germline CDR1 is SGHTA and CDR2 FQGTGA. This CDR3 is CASSFAGATDTQYF. The part of the CDR3 DNA that was read is TGTGCCAGCAGCTTCGCGGGGGCCACAGATACG.

This clone was seen ten or more times. The CDR3 end lies 3 residues beyond the end of the read and is filled in from the germline J gene. The chain employs TRBV6-1 and TRBJ1-5; D not certain. V was clipped by 2 bases and J by 0 bases, with 5 bases between them. The CDR3 covers 14 residues. The germline CDR1 and CDR2 sequences are MNHNS and SASEGT. The CDR3 bases that were read are TGTGCCAGCAGTGAACTACTTAGCAATCAGCCC. Its translation: CASSELLSNQP. The entire CDR3 protein is CASSELLSNQPQHF.

This clone was picked up many times. Read coverage stops 3 residues before the CDR3 terminus; the germline J gene supplies the remainder. The gene calls are TRBV10-3 and TRBJ2-1; 8 bases are a match to TRBD1. CDR1 is ENHRY, CDR2 SYGVKD, per germline. V lost 6 bases and J lost 4; bases outside the gene matches: 8. CDR3 length: 15 residues. Here the CDR3 reads CAIRGDRQGYNEQFF. Incomplete CDR3 DNA: TGTGCCATCAGGGGGGATCGACAGGGGTACAATGAG.

This clone was seen many times. Read data end 3 residues before the CDR3 end; the end is taken from the germline J gene. V is TRBV5-1 and J is TRBJ2-2, with 9 bases that match TRBD1. J gave up 3 bases and V 3 bases, and 3 bases lay outside the gene matches. Germline assignment: CDR1 SGHRS and CDR2 YFSETQ. This CDR3 comprises 15 residues. The CDR3 bases that were read are TGCGCCAGCAGCTCGGGACAGGGTGACACCGGGGAG. Protein sequence: CASSSGQGDTGE. The complete CDR3 reads CASSSGQGDTGELFF.

This clone was seen ten or more times. The CDR3 goes on 3 residues after the read ends, and that part is filled in from the germline J gene. The chain uses TRBV20-1 and TRBJ1-1, with D possibly TRBD1 on 6 matching bases. Germline V CDR1 and CDR2: DFQATT, SNEGSKA (reference sequence). There are 14 residues in the CDR3. With 0 bases removed from V and 5 bases from J, the gap between germline ends came to 13 bases. The covered CDR3 bases are TGCAGTGCTAGAGATCGAACAGGGCAAACTGAA. Its translation: CSARDRTGQTE. The whole CDR3 protein reads CSARDRTGQTEAFF.

This clone was picked up many times. The read terminates 3 residues before the CDR3 end, so the remaining end is supplied by the germline J gene. The chain combines TRBV6-4 with TRBJ2-2; weak D call: TRBD1 (6 bases). The germline V gene has CDR1 MRHNA and CDR2 SNTAGT. CDR3 length: 13 amino acids. The CDR3 here is CASQQGHNSPLFF. The sequenced part of the CDR3 DNA is TGTGCCAGCCAACAGGGCCATAATTCACCG.

This clone was detected ten times or more. The read ends 3 residues shy of where the CDR3 ends; the end is completed using the germline J gene. The chain is built from TRBV20-1 and TRBJ2-7; TRBD2 matches at 7 bases. The CDR3 totals 13 residues. Germline V gene data show CDR1 as DFQATT and CDR2 as SNEGSKA (reference sequence). V lost 4 bases to trimming and J lost 5 bases; unmatched junction nucleotides: 8. The covered CDR3 bases are TGCAGTGCTATAGGGGACCGGGGGGACGAG. Translation: CSAIGDRGDE. The CDR3 as a whole reads CSAIGDRGDEQYF.

This clone was detected many times. The read terminates 3 residues before the CDR3 end, so the remaining end is supplied by the germline J gene. The rearrangement uses TRBV7-3 and TRBJ1-5; D gene uncertain. V lost 2 bases, J lost 6 bases, and 14 bases lay in between. The CDR3 covers 15 residues. Germline values: CDR1 SGHTA, CDR2 FQGTGA. The part of the CDR3 DNA that was read is TGTGCCAGCAGCTTACAGGAATCGGAAAGTCAGCCC. Translated: CASSLQESESQP. The entire CDR3 reads CASSLQESESQPQHF.

This clone was counted many times. With the read ending 3 residues before the CDR3 end, the germline J gene is used to fill in that end. The chain recombines TRBV20-1 with TRBJ2-7, with D perhaps matching TRBD2 (5 bases). This CDR3 spans 12 amino acids. Per the germline V gene, CDR1 is DFQATT and CDR2 is SNEGSKA (reference sequence). Trimming removed 6 bases at V and 5 bases at J, with 14 bases between. CDR3 DNA, as far as it was read: TGCAGTGCAAGCGGTCTCGTGAACGAG. Amino acid sequence: CSASGLVNE. The full CDR3 reads CSASGLVNEQYF.

This clone was seen at least ten times. Germline is not matched at one junction end, which may reflect a read error. Read sequence stops 3 residues before the CDR3 end, and the germline J gene provides the missing end. This chain uses TRBV7-7 with TRBJ2-5, with TRBD1 matching over 7 bases. Per the germline V gene, CDR1 is SSHAT and CDR2 is FNYEAQ (reference sequence). This CDR3 spans 15 amino acids. CDR3 residues: CASSPQRGLQETQYF. Incomplete CDR3 DNA: TGTGCTAGCAGCCCGCAGAGGGGGCTACAAGAGACC.

In this sample, this clone turned up many times. The observed sequence ends 3 residues before the CDR3 terminus, with the missing tail filled in from the germline J gene. The chain has TRBV9 and TRBJ2-5; D is perhaps TRBD1 (6 bases). The ends were cut back, 4 bases at V and 2 bases at J, with 15 bases in the middle. CDR1 and CDR2 (germline): SGDLS, YYNGEE. The CDR3 covers 15 residues. Incomplete CDR3 DNA: TGTGCCAGCAGCTTCCCCGGGACAACTCAAGAGACC. Translating it yields CASSFPGTTQET. The complete CDR3 sequence is CASSFPGTTQETQYF. Together with reference TRBV9 and TRBJ2-5, the CDR3 gives the full variable domain: DSGVTQTPKHLITATGQRVTLRCSPRSGDLSVYWYQQSLDQGLQFLIQYYNGEERAKGNILERFSAQQFPDLHSELNLSSLELGDSALYFCASSFPGTTQETQYFGPGTRLLVL.

This clone was picked up many times. The DNA ends 3 residues before the CDR3 does, and the rest of the CDR3 is filled in from the germline J gene. The chain couples TRBV5-1 to TRBJ1-3, with D unresolved. The ends were cut back, 4 bases at V and 0 bases at J, with 11 bases in the middle. There are 15 residues in the CDR3. Germline CDR1 SGHRS, CDR2 YFSETQ. CDR3 DNA, as far as it was read: TGCGCCAGCAGCATCTCAGAATTCTCTGGAAACACC. As protein: CASSISEFSGNT. The full CDR3 protein is CASSISEFSGNTIYF.

The table lists this clone with many counts. The CDR3 protein is CASRDRQSSGNTIYF. The sequenced part of the CDR3 DNA is TGTGCCAGCAGGGACAGGCAGAGCTCTGGAAACACC. This chain joins TRBV2 and TRBJ1-3, with TRBD1 identical over 7 bases. The CDR3 is cut off 3 residues early in the read; its end comes from the germline J gene. CDR1 and CDR2 from the germline V gene are SNHLY and FYNNEI. This CDR3 has 15 residues. After removal of 6 bases from V and 0 bases from J, the junction contained 5 bases not matched to a gene.

Ten or more counts support this clone. The read terminates 3 residues before the CDR3 end, so the remaining end is supplied by the germline J gene. The chain is built from TRBV5-1 and TRBJ2-7; D is undetermined. The V and J ends lost 0 bases and 2 bases respectively, with 12 bases between them. The CDR3 covers 15 residues. Germline lookup yields CDR1 SGHRS and CDR2 YFSETQ. The covered CDR3 bases are TGCGCCAGCAGCTTGGTTGCTGGCACCACCTACGAG. Encoded protein: CASSLVAGTTYE. The full CDR3 reads CASSLVAGTTYEQYF.

This clone was seen repeatedly, ten times or more. The missing CDR3 end, 3 residues past where the read stops, is filled in from the germline J gene. J is TRBJ2-1 and V is TRBV2; TRBD2 aligns across 15 bases. The V and J ends lost 6 bases and 8 bases, in that order; junction bases with no gene match: 2. The CDR3 totals 14 residues. Germline CDR1 and CDR2: SNHLY and FYNNEI. CDR3: CASRGLAGGDEQFF. The sequenced part of the CDR3 DNA is TGTGCCAGCAGGGGACTAGCGGGAGGTGATGAG.

Comments on this clone: With the read ending 3 residues before the CDR3 end, the germline J gene is used to fill in that end. This chain joins TRBV7-2 and TRBJ2-4, with 9 nucleotides matching TRBD1. Germline CDR1 SGHTA, CDR2 FQGNSA. The CDR3 runs to 15 residues. CDR3 in amino acids: CASSFGQGMNYGQYF. The sequenced part of the CDR3 DNA is TGTGCCAGCAGCTTCGGACAGGGGATGAACTATGGT.

This clone showed up many times. The read comes to an end 3 residues before the CDR3 does, leaving the germline J gene to fill in the end. The chain carries TRBV5-1 and TRBJ2-3, with 8 bases that match TRBD2. V was pared by 4 bases and J by 4 bases, with 11 bases of the junction left unmatched. The CDR3 spans 16 residues. Germline CDR1 reads SGHRS; CDR2 reads YFSETQ. The CDR3 protein is CASSPRAGGGPDTQYF. The part of the CDR3 DNA that was read is TGCGCCAGCAGCCCCCGAGCTGGCGGGGGGCCAGATACG.

This clone has a handful of counts. Read coverage stops 3 residues before the CDR3 terminus; the germline J gene supplies the remainder. The chain uses TRBV18 and TRBJ1-2; TRBD1 agrees at 7 bases. The V gene's germline CDR1 is KGHSH and CDR2 LQKENI. CDR3 length equals 14 residues. This chain's CDR3 is CASSPDRVQDTYTF. The CDR3 DNA, read in part, is TGTGCCAGCTCACCAGACAGGGTTCAAGATACC.

In this sample, this clone turned up many times. Coverage ceases 3 residues before the CDR3 finishes, and the germline J gene fills in the end. V is TRBV5-1 and J is TRBJ1-1; TRBD1 might be the D (6 bases). CDR1 is SGHRS and CDR2 is YFSETQ in the germline V gene. The CDR3 runs to 13 residues. The ends were cut back, 0 bases at V and 4 bases at J, with 7 bases in the middle. The CDR3 reads CASSLGGGTEAFF. The CDR3 DNA, read in part, is TGCGCCAGCAGCTTGGGAGGGGGCACTGAA.

This clone was counted many times. CDR3 sequence reads: CASSPGIPAIQYF. The DNA read from the CDR3 is TGCGCCAGCAGCCCAGGGATCCCGGCCATT. The J gene is TRBJ2-4, the V gene TRBV5-1, with D perhaps TRBD1 (5 bases). The DNA ends 3 residues before the CDR3 does, and the rest of the CDR3 is filled in from the germline J gene. Looked up from germline, CDR1 is SGHRS and CDR2 is YFSETQ. The CDR3 is 13 amino acids. The V end was cut by 4 bases, the J end by 9 bases, with 14 bases between.

This clone has a count of ten or more. With the read ending 3 residues before the CDR3 end, the germline J gene is used to fill in that end. The chain joins TRBV20-1 to TRBJ1-2, with no clear D. Per the germline V gene, CDR1 is DFQATT and CDR2 is SNEGSKA (reference sequence). Trimming took 0 bases from V and 4 from J, leaving 9 bases between them. The CDR3 sequence is 13 residues long. CDR3: CSARDPVPYGYTF. Incomplete CDR3 DNA: TGCAGTGCTAGAGATCCCGTCCCCTATGGC.

The sample holds many counts of this clone. The read is 3 residues too short to cover the CDR3 end, so that end is filled in from the germline J gene. V and J are TRBV7-9 and TRBJ1-1; 11 bases map to TRBD1. Germline CDR1 is SEHNR and CDR2 is FQNEAQ (reference sequence). V trimming: 5 bases; J trimming: 6 bases; junction bases outside the gene matches: 8. The CDR3 totals 15 residues. Partial CDR3 DNA: TGTGCCAGCAGCCCAAGGACAGGGGGCAGCGCTGAA. It yields the protein CASSPRTGGSAE. The entire CDR3 reads CASSPRTGGSAEAFF.

This clone was observed at least ten times. The CDR3 end lies 3 residues beyond the end of the read and is filled in from the germline J gene. The chain employs TRBV2 and TRBJ1-2, with D perhaps TRBD1 (5 bases). The CDR3 loop spans 14 amino acids. Trimming left V 1 base short and J 2 bases short, with 8 bases between. The germline gives CDR1 SNHLY, CDR2 FYNNEI. Here the CDR3 reads CASSEGDWNYGYTF. CDR3 bases read: TGTGCCAGCAGTGAAGGGGACTGGAACTATGGC.

This clone was seen repeatedly, ten times or more. Read coverage stops 3 residues before the CDR3 terminus; the germline J gene supplies the remainder. The gene calls are TRBV14 and TRBJ1-4; D is uncertain. The CDR3 is made up of 16 amino acids. Germline V gene lookup returns CDR1 SGHDN and CDR2 FVKESK. V shed 4 bases and J shed 1 base, with 13 bases lying between them. The CDR3: CASSRGIQRTNEKLFF. The DNA read from the CDR3 is TGTGCCAGCAGCCGAGGCATCCAAAGAACTAATGAAAAA. The entire variable domain, with the rest obtained from reference TRBV14 and TRBJ1-4, is as follows: EAGVTQFPSHSVIEKGQTVTLRCDPISGHDNLYWYRRVMGKEIKFLLHFVKESKQDESGMPNNRFLAERTGGTYSTLKVQPAELEDSGVYFCASSRGIQRTNEKLFFGSGTQLSVL.

This clone showed up many times. The CDR3 end falls 3 residues outside the read, so it is completed with the germline J gene. The rearrangement uses TRBV18 and TRBJ1-1; 10 positions agree with TRBD1. CDR1 KGHSH and CDR2 LQKENI come from the germline V gene. With V trimmed by 1 base and J by 5 bases, 13 bases remained unmatched. The CDR3 loop spans 18 amino acids. The CDR3 protein is CASSPRAVKTGGHTEAFF. Partial CDR3 DNA: TGTGCCAGCTCACCACGCGCGGTCAAGACAGGGGGCCATACTGAA.

Many counts were recorded for this clone. The read falls 3 residues short of the CDR3 end, and the missing part is taken from the germline J gene. The chain joins TRBV20-1 to TRBJ1-1; D is possibly TRBD1 (6 bases). Germline V gene lookup returns CDR1 DFQATT and CDR2 SNEGSKA (reference sequence). The CDR3 has 14 residues. With 4 bases removed from V and 1 base from J, the gap between germline ends came to 13 bases. CDR3 protein: CSAIIGTSNTEAFF. The covered CDR3 bases are TGCAGTGCTATTATCGGGACATCGAACACTGAA.

This clone was seen repeatedly, ten times or more. The sequenced fragment ends 3 residues before the CDR3 boundary, so the rest is inferred from the germline J gene. V usage is TRBV19 and J usage is TRBJ2-2, with 13 bases matching TRBD2. The CDR3 consists of 16 residues. Unmatched junction bases numbered 7, after V lost 4 bases and J lost 8 bases. CDR1 and CDR2 from the germline V gene are LNHDA and SQIVND (reference sequence). The CDR3 here is CASSTLGLAGAGELFF. The sequenced part of the CDR3 DNA is TGTGCCAGTAGTACCCTCGGACTAGCGGGAGCAGGGGAG.

This clone appeared many times. CDR3: CASSLEGVGYTF. The covered CDR3 bases are TGCGCCAGCAGCTTGGAAGGGGTTGGC. The chain is built from TRBV5-1 and TRBJ1-2, with D possibly TRBD1 on 5 matching bases. The read ends 3 residues early relative to the CDR3; the germline J gene fills the gap. This CDR3 is 12 amino acids long. CDR1 is SGHRS and CDR2 is YFSETQ in the germline V gene. Trimming took off 0 bases at V and 7 bases at J, with 7 bases between the two ends.

Ten or more counts support this clone. The CDR3 region is CASSLRTSGQNEQYF. The CDR3 DNA, read in part, is TGTGCCAGCAGCCTAAGGACTAGCGGACAGAACGAG. This chain connects TRBV11-2 to TRBJ2-7; 10 bases are a match to TRBD2. The CDR3 end lies 3 residues beyond the end of the read and is filled in from the germline J gene. Germline V lookup: CDR1 SGHAT, CDR2 FQNNGV. V lost 5 bases and J lost 5; bases outside the gene matches: 9. The CDR3 spans 15 residues.